This TCR beta chain was observed in a study of T cell responses to AZD1222 COVID-19 vaccine. Study findings and constraints: Among the donors, most were white British and more were female, and clonal diversity was possibly underestimated. The span of vaccine-associated CD4 TCRs extended across spike, with dominance at 160-218 and 743-854. Of spike-specific TCRs, nearly half reportedly target regions left unmutated in variants. Compared with day 0, the breadth and depth of the Spike-specific TCR repertoire rose significantly after two doses of AZD1222.

Germline trimming cut 6 bases from V and 3 bases from J; bases unmatched to any gene: 8. The CDR3 extends over 15 amino acids. CDR1 is MGHRA and CDR2 is YSYEKL in the germline V gene. TCRdb's copy holds only in-frame clones and misses some; the assay was immunoSEQ multiplex PCR. The table shows about 140,000 clones, with roughly 90% occurring only once. Comments on this clone: Antigen specificity is unknown.

Sequenced material: peripheral blood, taken on day 0 of AZD1222 vaccination. The chain carries TRBV4-1 and TRBJ2-1; 7 bases line up with TRBD1. The TCR sequence derives from an adult in good health. The CDR3 bases are TGCGCCAGCAGTCTTGCCGGGACAGACTACAATGAGCAGTTCTTC. Translation gives CASSLAGTDYNEQFF.